A single T cell receptor (beta chain) is shown here with its context. Original methodology: Counts of nucleated cells, estimated from reference gene primer amplification, were obtained. Produced via immunoSEQ multiplex PCR; TCRdb's table is partial and in-frame only. The V and J calls and clone size come from that table; D and trimming were worked out from the DNA. The sample has over 350,000 clones, around 87% seen once. This entry belongs to a study of blood T cell repertoires in COVID-19. Overall study: Some COVID-19 samples were acute and others convalescent; all came from the United States, Italy and Spain.

CDR3 length equals 14 residues. Germline V gene lookup returns CDR1 SGHTA and CDR2 FQGTGA. V was clipped by 4 bases and J by 3 bases, with 11 bases between them. Sequenced: PBMCs or T cells enriched from blood (not recorded which). The chain carries TRBV7-3 and TRBJ2-3; D gene uncertain. The sequence came from a woman aged 25 to 39 with acute COVID-19. The CDR3 DNA reads as TGTGCCAGCAGCTCCCTCGAACTAACAGATACGCAGTATTTT. Its translation is CASSSLELTDTQYF.